The 7 T cell receptor beta chains below were found in one sample sequenced in a study of vaccination effects on CD4 cells after COVID-19. Pools of viral peptides were used by the ViraFEST assay to expand antigen-specific CD4+ T cells ahead of sequencing. Cultured cells yielded isolated CD4+ T cells after around 10 days. Either the BNT162b2 or mRNA-1273 vaccine was given to participants in two doses. TCRdb's table, derived via immunoSEQ multiplex PCR, lists solely in-frame clones and lacks some. This sample has approximately 74,000 clones, with more than 60% found just once. Their cognate antigens are unknown. Sequenced material: CD4+ T cells from PBMCs cultured with HCoV-OC43 spike peptides, taken after COVID-19 vaccination. Subset indicated: HCoV-OC43 spike overlapping peptide pool stimulation. Every receptor here comes from a human donor who received a COVID-19 vaccine.

This clone was found a few times. V gene TRBV30 combines with J gene TRBJ1-5; D unresolved. V dropped 1 base and J dropped 3 bases, with 10 bases sitting between them. CDR3 length equals 14 residues. The germline V gene has CDR1 GTSNPN and CDR2 SVGIG (reference sequence). The CDR3 nucleotides are TGTGCCTGGAGTGCCGACGCAGACAATCAGCCCCAGCATTTT. It specifies CAWSADADNQPQHF.

Concerning this clone: The junction differs from germline at one of its ends, possibly a read error. This rearrangement joins TRBV6-5 to TRBJ2-2; possible D gene TRBD2, 5 bases. CDR1 is MNHEY, CDR2 SVGAGI, per germline. The CDR3 contains 15 residues. CDR3 sequence reads: CASGYMGDGTGELFF. Here the CDR3 DNA reads TGTGCCAGCGGTTATATGGGAGACGGCACCGGGGAGCTGTTTTTT.

The V gene is TRBV5-1, the J gene TRBJ2-1, with D possibly matching TRBD1 (6 bases). Germline V lookup: CDR1 SGHRS, CDR2 YFSETQ. The CDR3 is 16 amino acids. With 5 bases removed from V and 9 bases from J, the gap between germline ends came to 24 bases. The CDR3 DNA follows: TGCGCCAGCAGTCGGCAAACAGGGACCCGCCTGGGTGAGCAGTTCTTC. It encodes CASSRQTGTRLGEQFF.

The chain recombines TRBV10-3 with TRBJ1-4, with D perhaps matching TRBD1 (5 bases). The germline gives CDR1 ENHRY, CDR2 SYGVKD. CDR3 length equals 17 residues. The V gene lost 0 bases and the J gene lost 1 base, with 12 bases spanning the gap. The CDR3: CAISESGRDITNEKLFF. For the CDR3, the DNA is TGTGCCATCAGTGAGTCGGGCAGGGATATAACTAATGAAAAACTGTTTTTT.

V is TRBV3-1 (or the pseudogene TRBV3-2) and J is TRBJ2-1, with 10 nucleotides matching TRBD2. V dropped 6 bases and J dropped 9; count of bases not matched to a gene: 17. Looked up from germline, CDR1 is LGHDT and CDR2 is YNNKEL (reference sequence). The CDR3 runs to 17 residues. The CDR3 sequence: CASRSQAEAGGSGEQFF. The CDR3 DNA reads TGTGCCAGCAGAAGTCAAGCGGAAGCGGGGGGGTCTGGTGAGCAGTTCTTC.

V is TRBV29-1 and J is TRBJ2-1; no clear D. Germline V gives CDR1 SQVTM, CDR2 ANQGSEA. CDR3 length equals 11 residues. The germline V and J ends were trimmed by 6 bases and 9 bases, with 12 bases remaining between them. The CDR3 sequence: CSVRLVTEQFF. CDR3 sequence (DNA): TGCAGCGTCCGGCTAGTTACTGAGCAGTTCTTC.

The gene calls are TRBV19 and TRBJ2-7, with a possible D match to TRBD2 (6 bases). The ends were cut back, 1 base at V and 0 bases at J, with 10 bases in the middle. CDR3 size: 15 residues. Germline lookup yields CDR1 LNHDA and CDR2 SQIVND (reference sequence). The CDR3 coding sequence is TGTGCCAGTAGTATAGGTGCGGGGCTCTCCTACGAGCAGTACGTC. Residues: CASSIGAGLSYEQYV.